This TCR beta chain was recovered during a study of beta chain features in type 1 diabetes. Sequenced material consisted of expressed TCRB transcripts (all of the isolated RNA was reverse transcribed). Libraries were prepared by immunoSEQ multiplex PCR; TCRdb keeps only in-frame clonotypes and omits some of them. The sample records about 170,000 clones, around 7.9% being singletons. Findings of the study overall: In all four CD4+ subsets, TCRB CDR3 length was significantly, moderately reduced in type 1 diabetes.

This clone was observed a handful of times. Its antigen remains unidentified. The V gene lost 8 bases and the J gene lost 4 bases, with 8 bases spanning the gap. This CDR3 comprises 11 residues. Germline V gene sequence: CDR1 SEHNR, CDR2 FQNEAQ (reference sequence). The gene calls are TRBV7-9 and TRBJ2-5; D ambiguous. Input material: central memory CD4+ T cells from blood. The sequence was obtained from a young man with type 1 diabetes. The CDR3 bases are TGTGCCAGCCGGGTGGGAGAGACCCAGTACTTC. Its protein product is CASRVGETQYF.